This TCR beta chain was recovered during a study of blood T cell repertoires in COVID-19. Study-wide background: Samples came from the United States, Italy and Spain, spanning acute and convalescent COVID-19. Sample material is recorded as cDNA or gDNA derived from T cells, B-cell-depleted T cells, or PBMCs.

The authors' processing: Nucleated cell number was recorded as an estimate derived from reference gene primer amplification. Using immunoSEQ multiplex PCR, the repertoire was profiled, and TCRdb retains in-frame clones only, with some absent. V and J calls and clone size follow that table, whereas D and trimming were derived from the DNA. The table records just over 150,000 clones, approximately 82% of them present only once. Germline assignment: CDR1 GTSNPN and CDR2 SVGIG (reference sequence). The CDR3 is 15 amino acids. Trimming took off 6 bases at V and 2 bases at J, with 18 bases between the two ends.

Sample: peripheral blood. The TCR was taken from a woman aged 45 to 65 with acute or convalescent COVID-19. The chain links TRBV30 to TRBJ2-3; tentatively, D is TRBD2 (5 bases). The CDR3 coding sequence is TGTGCCTGCACAGAGGGTGTTTTAAACACAGATACGCAGTATTTT. As protein: CACTEGVLNTDTQYF.